A single sample is the source of the 25 T cell receptor beta chains below, sequenced in a study of shared clonotypes between healthy human individuals. The method was immunoSEQ multiplex PCR; TCRdb's version includes in-frame clones alone and lacks a portion of them. Of approximately 460,000 clones in the sample, more than 70% were seen once. Sequenced material: PBMCs. Receptors were obtained from a woman aged 40 to 55 in good health. Some clones in this sample may be carry-over from other donors' samples.

The chain joins TRBV6-5 to TRBJ2-7; the D gene is possibly TRBD1 (5 bases). Germline CDR1 and CDR2: MNHEY and SVGAGI. This CDR3 contains 13 residues. Trimming removed 3 bases from V and 10 bases from J, with 16 bases in between. The CDR3 protein is CASSYNFRQGQYF. In DNA form, the CDR3 reads TGTGCCAGCAGTTATAACTTTCGGCAGGGTCAGTACTTC.

V is TRBV28 and J is TRBJ2-7; TRBD1 is a possible D gene (6 bases). This CDR3 has 11 amino acids. Germline V gene lookup returns CDR1 MDHEN and CDR2 SYDVKM. Deletions cut 3 bases from V and 12 bases from J, with 12 bases between. The CDR3 DNA reads as TGTGCCAGCAGTTTCTCAGGGGTCGGGTACTTC. The encoded protein is CASSFSGVGYF.

This CDR3 is CASSQGQGNEQYF. CDR3 in DNA: TGTGCCAGCAGTCAGGGACAGGGTAACGAGCAGTACTTC. The chain has TRBV2 and TRBJ2-7, with TRBD1 matching over 9 bases. The length of the CDR3 is 13 residues. V shed 5 bases, J shed 5 bases, and the junction held 4 bases outside the gene matches. Germline CDR1 SNHLY, CDR2 FYNNEI.

The chain has TRBV30 and TRBJ2-1; D is unresolved. The ends were cut back, 0 bases at V and 9 bases at J, with 6 bases in the middle. The germline V gene encodes CDR1 GTSNPN and CDR2 SVGIG (reference sequence). The CDR3 extends over 11 amino acids. The CDR3 protein is CAWSVAGEQFF. The CDR3 DNA is TGTGCCTGGAGTGTAGCCGGTGAGCAGTTCTTC.

This rearrangement joins TRBV28 to TRBJ2-2; D perhaps matches TRBD1 (5 bases). V was pared by 5 bases and J by 0 bases, with 10 bases between. This CDR3 region has 15 residues. CDR1 is MDHEN and CDR2 is SYDVKM in the germline V gene. This CDR3 is CASSPWTPNTGELFF. CDR3 coding DNA: TGTGCCAGCAGTCCTTGGACACCGAACACCGGGGAGCTGTTTTTT.

V and J are TRBV27 and TRBJ2-7, with 7 bases fitting TRBD2. CDR1 and CDR2 (germline): MNHEY, SMNVEV (reference sequence). The CDR3 consists of 14 residues. V shed 3 bases and J 3 bases; nucleotides not matched to a gene: 5. This CDR3 is CASSLSGMYYEQYF. The CDR3 DNA follows: TGTGCCAGCAGTTTGAGCGGGATGTACTACGAGCAGTACTTC.

The CDR3 protein is CASTQTGGKNIQYF. CDR3 nucleotides: TGTGCCAGTACCCAGACAGGCGGCAAAAACATTCAGTACTTC. The genes are TRBV19 and TRBJ2-4; tentatively, D is TRBD1 (6 bases). The CDR3 runs 14 residues. The V gene lost 7 bases and the J gene lost 3 bases, with 13 bases spanning the gap. Per germline, CDR1 LNHDA and CDR2 SQIVND (reference sequence).

This clone rates as medium-sized. The sample carries other DNA sequences with the same CDR3. This chain links TRBV6-1 with TRBJ1-2; TRBD1 is a possible D gene (5 bases). V lost 2 bases and J 4 bases, leaving 8 bases between the germline ends. This CDR3 is built from 13 residues. The germline gives CDR1 MNHNS, CDR2 SASEGT. In nucleotides, the CDR3 is TGTGCCAGCAGTGAACAGGGTATCTATGGCTACACCTTC. Its protein product is CASSEQGIYGYTF.

The chain uses TRBV20-1 and TRBJ2-5; no reliable D call. CDR3 size: 11 residues. Trimming shortened V by 6 bases and J by 2 bases, and 7 bases separated the two germline ends. The germline V gene has CDR1 DFQATT and CDR2 SNEGSKA (reference sequence). The chain's CDR3 is CSAALQETQYF. CDR3 DNA: TGCAGTGCCGCCCTACAAGAGACCCAGTACTTC.

This clone occurred once. It is likely a read error: a sequence one base away is far more abundant. Additional DNA sequences in this sample encode the identical CDR3. The genes are TRBV7-3 and TRBJ2-1, with D tentatively TRBD2 (6 bases). The CDR3 length is 13 residues. CDR1 is SGHTA and CDR2 is FQGTGA in the germline V gene. V lost 3 bases and J 5 bases, leaving 8 bases between the germline ends. The CDR3 DNA reads TGTGCCAGCAGCTTGGCTAGCGACAATGAGCAGTTCTTC. It is translated as CASSLASDNEQFF.

The V and J genes are TRBV4-3 and TRBJ2-6; D call uncertain. In germline, CDR1 is LGHNA, CDR2 YSLEER. CDR3 length: 16 residues. V gave up 0 bases and J gave up 1 base, with 7 bases separating them. The CDR3 here is CASSQDGNSGANVLTF. CDR3 bases: TGCGCCAGCAGCCAAGATGGCAATTCTGGGGCCAACGTCCTGACTTTC.

Concerning this clone itself: This probably arose from a read error, given a far larger clone one base away. The V and J genes are TRBV7-3 and TRBJ1-1; 9 bases are shared with TRBD1. Per the germline V gene, CDR1 is SGHTA and CDR2 is FQGTGA. This CDR3 is built from 15 residues. Losses at the gene ends were 7 bases for V and 4 bases for J; bases not matched to a gene: 10. As DNA, the CDR3 is TGTGCCAGCAACTCGGCCGGGACAGGGCTCACTGAAGCTTTCTTT. As protein: CASNSAGTGLTEAFF.

The chain employs TRBV2 and TRBJ2-1; 8 bases line up with TRBD1. The CDR3 has 14 residues. V lost 8 bases and J lost 2; bases outside the gene matches: 5. Per the germline V gene, CDR1 is SNHLY and CDR2 is FYNNEI. CDR3 in amino acids: CASLPGQAYNEQFF. DNA of the CDR3: TGTGCCAGCCTACCGGGACAGGCCTACAATGAGCAGTTCTTC. Together with reference TRBV2 and TRBJ2-1, the CDR3 gives the full variable domain: EPEVTQTPSHQVTQMGQEVILRCVPISNHLYFYWYRQILGQKVEFLVSFYNNEISEKSEIFDDQFSVERPDGSNFTLKIRSTKLEDSAMYFCASLPGQAYNEQFFGPGTRLTVL.

The rearrangement joins TRBV5-8 to TRBJ1-2; D uncertain. Trimming took off 0 bases at V and 4 bases at J, with 13 bases between the two ends. CDR1 and CDR2 (germline): SGHTS, YDEGEE. This CDR3 has 15 amino acids. The CDR3 spells CASSLEGGRPYGYTF. The CDR3 DNA reads as TGTGCCAGCAGCTTGGAGGGCGGACGCCCCTATGGCTACACCTTC. The variable domain in full, with the rest retrieved from reference TRBV5-8 and TRBJ1-2, is EAGVTQSPTHLIKTRGQQATLRCSPISGHTSVYWYQQALGLGLQFLLWYDEGEERNRGNFPPRFSGRQFPNYSSELNVNALELEDSALYLCASSLEGGRPYGYTFGSGTRLTVV.

The J gene is TRBJ1-1, the V gene TRBV6-5; tentatively, D is TRBD1 (6 bases). The V gene's germline CDR1 is MNHEY and CDR2 SVGAGI. Trimming cost V 4 bases and J 3 bases, with 12 bases left between them. The CDR3 has 14 residues. DNA of the CDR3: TGTGCCAGCAGTTCACAGGGTGGGTACACTGAAGCTTTCTTT. Translating gives CASSSQGGYTEAFF.

The rearrangement uses TRBV9 and TRBJ2-4; a weak D match, TRBD1 (5 bases). CDR3 length: 13 residues. V was shortened by 3 bases and J by 6 bases, with 10 bases between the two germline ends. Germline assignment: CDR1 SGDLS and CDR2 YYNGEE. The CDR3 sequence is CASSAQGGNIQYF. The DNA of the CDR3 is TGTGCCAGCAGCGCCCAGGGCGGAAACATTCAGTACTTC.

The chain uses TRBV5-1 and TRBJ2-2; D unresolved. Trimming took 2 bases from V and 7 from J, leaving 12 bases between them. The germline CDR1 and CDR2 sequences are SGHRS and YFSETQ. The CDR3 length is 14 residues. The CDR3 protein is CASSLAWADGELFF. CDR3 bases: TGCGCCAGCAGCTTAGCCTGGGCGGACGGGGAGCTGTTTTTT.

The rearrangement joins TRBV9 to TRBJ2-1, with D possibly being TRBD1 or TRBD2 (5 bases each). Germline V gives CDR1 SGDLS, CDR2 YYNGEE. The CDR3 has 13 residues. V gave up 5 bases and J gave up 4 bases, with 10 bases separating them. This chain's CDR3 is CASSGTSYNEQFF. For the CDR3, the DNA is TGTGCCAGCAGTGGGACCAGTTACAATGAGCAGTTCTTC.

This clone showed up just once. This chain joins TRBV15 and TRBJ2-5; 15 bases align to TRBD2. V gave up 3 bases and J gave up 5 bases; unmatched junction bases: 7. CDR1 is LNHNV and CDR2 is YYDKDF in the germline V gene (reference sequence). There are 17 residues in the CDR3. CDR3 protein: CATSRGTSGRYGETQYF. Here the CDR3 DNA reads TGTGCCACCAGCAGGGGGACTAGCGGGAGGTACGGGGAGACCCAGTACTTC.

The chain links TRBV2 to TRBJ2-2, with D perhaps TRBD1 or TRBD2 (6 bases each). CDR3 length: 13 residues. Germline CDR1 is SNHLY and CDR2 is FYNNEI. V shed 7 bases and J shed 8 bases, with 14 bases lying between them. CDR3 amino acids: CASNFGGVGELFF. DNA for the CDR3: TGTGCCAGCAATTTCGGGGGCGTGGGGGAGCTGTTTTTT.

This clone was seen ten or more times. The rearrangement uses TRBV5-4 and TRBJ2-7; perhaps D is TRBD1 or TRBD2 (6 bases each). V lost 4 bases and J 6 bases, leaving 20 bases between the germline ends. CDR1 and CDR2 from the germline V gene are SGHNT and YYREEE (reference sequence). This CDR3 contains 15 residues. DNA of the CDR3: TGTGCCAGCAGCCTAGGGGGGACGTCGGGGACCGAGCAGTACTTC. It translates to CASSLGGTSGTEQYF. Looking up the rest from reference TRBV5-4 and TRBJ2-7 gives the full variable domain: ETGVTQSPTHLIKTRGQQVTLRCSSQSGHNTVSWYQQALGQGPQFIFQYYREEENGRGNFPPRFSGLQFPNYSSELNVNALELDDSALYLCASSLGGTSGTEQYFGPGTRLTVT.

The rearrangement joins TRBV28 to TRBJ2-7; D is unclear. Deletions cut 3 bases from V and 2 bases from J, with 14 bases between. Germline values: CDR1 MDHEN, CDR2 SYDVKM. The CDR3 spans 15 residues. CDR3 protein: CASSFRRLSTYEQYF. The CDR3 region has the DNA TGTGCCAGCAGTTTTCGGAGACTCAGTACCTACGAGCAGTACTTC.

This sequence joins TRBV7-9 and TRBJ1-4, with 7 bases lining up with TRBD1. With V trimmed by 1 base and J by 7 bases, 9 bases remained unmatched. The CDR3 runs 16 residues. CDR1 is SEHNR, CDR2 FQNEAQ, per germline (reference sequence). The CDR3 DNA reads TGTGCCAGCAGCTTAGGAAAAGGGGGCACTCCTGAAAAACTGTTTTTT. Protein sequence: CASSLGKGGTPEKLFF.

The chain employs TRBV28 and TRBJ2-5; D not resolved. The DNA end is more similar to TRBJ2-7, so the J call may be wrong. The V gene's germline CDR1 is MDHEN and CDR2 SYDVKM. The CDR3 length is 16 residues. In DNA, the CDR3 is TGTGCCAGCAGTTTATTGCCGAGACTCAGCTCCTACGAGCAGTACTTC. Translating it yields CASSLLPRLSSYEQYF.

The chain couples TRBV19 to TRBJ2-2; D gene uncertain. Germline V gene lookup returns CDR1 LNHDA and CDR2 SQIVND (reference sequence). V lost 10 bases and J lost 0, with 12 bases in between. The CDR3 is made up of 14 amino acids. The CDR3 reads CATTRYTNTGELFF. The CDR3 DNA follows: TGTGCCACCACACGATACACGAACACCGGGGAGCTGTTTTTT.